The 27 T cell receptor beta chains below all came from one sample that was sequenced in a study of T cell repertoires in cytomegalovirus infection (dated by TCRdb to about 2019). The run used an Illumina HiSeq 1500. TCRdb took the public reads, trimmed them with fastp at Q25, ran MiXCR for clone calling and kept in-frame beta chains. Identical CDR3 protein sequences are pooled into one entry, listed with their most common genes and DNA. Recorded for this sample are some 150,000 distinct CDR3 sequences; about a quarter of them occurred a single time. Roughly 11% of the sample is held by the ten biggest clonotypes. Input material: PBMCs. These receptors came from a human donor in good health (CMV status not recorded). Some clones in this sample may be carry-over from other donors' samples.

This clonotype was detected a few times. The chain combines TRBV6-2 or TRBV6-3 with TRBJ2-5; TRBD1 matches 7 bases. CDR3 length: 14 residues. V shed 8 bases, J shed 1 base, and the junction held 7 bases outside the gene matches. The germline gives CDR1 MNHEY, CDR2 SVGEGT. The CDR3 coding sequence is TGTGCCAGCTATGGGGGACAGATCCAAGAGACCCAGTACTTC. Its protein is CASYGGQIQETQYF.

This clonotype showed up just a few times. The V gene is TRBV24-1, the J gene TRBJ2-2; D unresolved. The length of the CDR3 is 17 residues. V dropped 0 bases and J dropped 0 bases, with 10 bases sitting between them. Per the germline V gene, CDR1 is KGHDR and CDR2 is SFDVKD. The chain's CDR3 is CATSDLHPGANTGELFF. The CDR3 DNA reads TGTGCCACCAGTGATTTGCACCCAGGAGCGAACACCGGGGAGCTGTTTTTT.

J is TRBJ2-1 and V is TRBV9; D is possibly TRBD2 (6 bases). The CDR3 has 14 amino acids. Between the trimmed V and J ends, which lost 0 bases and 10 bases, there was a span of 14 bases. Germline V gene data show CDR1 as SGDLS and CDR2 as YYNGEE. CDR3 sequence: CASSVGGRSTEQFF. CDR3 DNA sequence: TGTGCCAGCAGCGTAGGGGGGAGGAGTACCGAGCAGTTCTTC.

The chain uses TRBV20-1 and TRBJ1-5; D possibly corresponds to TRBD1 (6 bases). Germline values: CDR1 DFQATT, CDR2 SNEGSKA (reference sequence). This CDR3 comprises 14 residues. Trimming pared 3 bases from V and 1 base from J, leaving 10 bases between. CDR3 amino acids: CSARAGESNQPQHF. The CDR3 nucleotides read TGCAGTGCTAGGGCAGGGGAGAGCAATCAGCCCCAGCATTTT.

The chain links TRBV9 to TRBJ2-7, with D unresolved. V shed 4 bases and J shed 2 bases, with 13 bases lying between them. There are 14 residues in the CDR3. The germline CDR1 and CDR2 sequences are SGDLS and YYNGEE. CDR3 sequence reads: CASSPVDDTYEQYF. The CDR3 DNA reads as TGTGCCAGCAGCCCCGTGGACGATACCTACGAGCAGTACTTC.

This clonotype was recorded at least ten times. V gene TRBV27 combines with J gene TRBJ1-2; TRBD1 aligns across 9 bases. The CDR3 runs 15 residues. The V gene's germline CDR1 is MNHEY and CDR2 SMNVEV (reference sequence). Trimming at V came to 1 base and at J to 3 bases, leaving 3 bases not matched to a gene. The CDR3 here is CASSLYTGGYYGYTF. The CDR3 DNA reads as TGTGCCAGCAGTTTATATACAGGGGGCTACTATGGCTACACCTTC.

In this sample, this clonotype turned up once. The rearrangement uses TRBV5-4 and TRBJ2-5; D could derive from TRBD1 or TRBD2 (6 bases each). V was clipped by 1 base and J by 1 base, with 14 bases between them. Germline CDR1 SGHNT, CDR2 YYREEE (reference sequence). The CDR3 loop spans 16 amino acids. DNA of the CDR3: TGTGCCAGCAGCTTGACTCAGGGGACTCTCCAAGAGACCCAGTACTTC. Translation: CASSLTQGTLQETQYF.

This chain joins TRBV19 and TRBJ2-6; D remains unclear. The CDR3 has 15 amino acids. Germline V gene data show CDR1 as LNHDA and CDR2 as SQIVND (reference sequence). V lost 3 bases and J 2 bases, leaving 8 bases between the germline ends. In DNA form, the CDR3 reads TGTGCCAGTAGTATGAGGTCGCCTGGGGCCAACGTCCTGACTTTC. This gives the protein CASSMRSPGANVLTF.

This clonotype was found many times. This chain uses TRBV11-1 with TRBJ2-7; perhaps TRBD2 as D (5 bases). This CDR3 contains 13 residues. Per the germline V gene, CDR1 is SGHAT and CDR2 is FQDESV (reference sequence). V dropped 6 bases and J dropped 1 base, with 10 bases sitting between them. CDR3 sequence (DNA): TGTGCCAGCAGTTCGACTAAGTCCTACGAGCAGTACTTC. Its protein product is CASSSTKSYEQYF.

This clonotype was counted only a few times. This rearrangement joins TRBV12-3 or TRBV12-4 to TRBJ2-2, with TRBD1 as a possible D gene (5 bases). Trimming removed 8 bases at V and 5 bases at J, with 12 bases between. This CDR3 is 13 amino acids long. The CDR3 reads CASFPRETGELFF. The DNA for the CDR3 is TGTGCCAGCTTCCCCAGGGAAACCGGGGAGCTGTTTTTT.

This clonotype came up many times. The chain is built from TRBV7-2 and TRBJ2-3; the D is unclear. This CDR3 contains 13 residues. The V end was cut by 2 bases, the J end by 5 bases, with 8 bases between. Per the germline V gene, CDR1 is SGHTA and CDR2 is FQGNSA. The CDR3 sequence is CASSLTHQDTQYF. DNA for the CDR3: TGTGCCAGCAGCTTAACACACCAAGATACGCAGTATTTT.

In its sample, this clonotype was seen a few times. The CDR3 nucleotides are TGTGCCAGCAAGAGCGGTGCCTACAATGAGCAGTTCTTC. Translation: CASKSGAYNEQFF. The gene calls are TRBV27 and TRBJ2-1; a weak D match, TRBD2 (5 bases). The CDR3 totals 13 residues. Trimming pared 7 bases from V and 2 bases from J, leaving 9 bases between. Germline values: CDR1 MNHEY, CDR2 SMNVEV (reference sequence).

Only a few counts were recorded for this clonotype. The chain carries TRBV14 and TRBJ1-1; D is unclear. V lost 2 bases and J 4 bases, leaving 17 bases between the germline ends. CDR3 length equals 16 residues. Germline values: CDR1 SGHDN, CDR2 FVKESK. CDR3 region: CASSQRLGIPSTEAFF. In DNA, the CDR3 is TGTGCCAGCAGCCAACGGTTGGGGATCCCCAGCACTGAAGCTTTCTTT. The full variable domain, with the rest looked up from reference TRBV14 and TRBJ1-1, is EAGVTQFPSHSVIEKGQTVTLRCDPISGHDNLYWYRRVMGKEIKFLLHFVKESKQDESGMPNNRFLAERTGGTYSTLKVQPAELEDSGVYFCASSQRLGIPSTEAFFGQGTRLTVV.

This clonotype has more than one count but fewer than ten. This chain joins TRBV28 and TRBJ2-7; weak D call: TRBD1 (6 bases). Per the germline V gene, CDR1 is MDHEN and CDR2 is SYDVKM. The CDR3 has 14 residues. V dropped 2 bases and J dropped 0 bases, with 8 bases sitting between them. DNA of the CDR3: TGTGCCAGCAGTTTAACAGGGTTCTCCTACGAGCAGTACTTC. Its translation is CASSLTGFSYEQYF.

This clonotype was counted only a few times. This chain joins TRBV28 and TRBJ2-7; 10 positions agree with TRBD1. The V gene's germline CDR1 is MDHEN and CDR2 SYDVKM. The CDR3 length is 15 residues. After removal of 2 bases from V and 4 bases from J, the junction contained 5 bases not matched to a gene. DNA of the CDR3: TGTGCCAGCAGTTTAATTGGGACAGGGGTATACGAGCAGTACTTC. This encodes CASSLIGTGVYEQYF.

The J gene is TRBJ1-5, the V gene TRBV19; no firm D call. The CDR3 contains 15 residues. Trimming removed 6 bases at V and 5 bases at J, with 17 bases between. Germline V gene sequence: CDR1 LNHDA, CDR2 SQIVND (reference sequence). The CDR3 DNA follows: TGTGCCAGTAGGACAAATTACTTGAGGGATCAGCCCCAGCATTTT. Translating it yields CASRTNYLRDQPQHF.

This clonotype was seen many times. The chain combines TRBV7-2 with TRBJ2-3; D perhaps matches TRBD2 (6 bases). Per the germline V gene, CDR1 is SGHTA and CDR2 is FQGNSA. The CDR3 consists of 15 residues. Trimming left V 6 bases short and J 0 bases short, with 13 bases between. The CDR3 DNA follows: TGTGCCAGCAGACCCCCCGGGAGCAGCACAGATACGCAGTATTTT. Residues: CASRPPGSSTDTQYF.

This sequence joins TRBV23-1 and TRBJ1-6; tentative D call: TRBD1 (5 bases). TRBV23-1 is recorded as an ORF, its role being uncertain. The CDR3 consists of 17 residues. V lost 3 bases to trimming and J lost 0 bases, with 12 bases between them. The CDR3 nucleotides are TGCGCCAGCAGTCAGCCGGGACGGAGCTCCTATAATTCACCCCTCCACTTT. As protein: CASSQPGRSSYNSPLHF.

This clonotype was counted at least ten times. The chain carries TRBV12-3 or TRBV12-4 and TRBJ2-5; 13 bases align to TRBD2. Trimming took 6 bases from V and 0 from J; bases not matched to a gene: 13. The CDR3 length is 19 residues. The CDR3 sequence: CASRPPWTSGSENQETQYF. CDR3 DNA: TGTGCCAGCAGGCCCCCTTGGACTAGCGGGAGTGAGAACCAAGAGACCCAGTACTTC.

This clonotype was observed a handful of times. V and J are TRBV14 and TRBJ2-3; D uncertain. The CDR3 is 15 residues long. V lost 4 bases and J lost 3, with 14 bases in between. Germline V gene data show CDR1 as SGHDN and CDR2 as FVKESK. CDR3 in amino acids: CASSPAVRVTDTQYF. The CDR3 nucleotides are TGTGCCAGCAGCCCCGCGGTTCGTGTGACAGATACGCAGTATTTT.

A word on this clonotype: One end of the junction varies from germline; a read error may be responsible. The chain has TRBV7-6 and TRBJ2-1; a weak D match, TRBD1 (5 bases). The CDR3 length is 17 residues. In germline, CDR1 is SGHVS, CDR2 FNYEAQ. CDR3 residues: CPSSLGDSRSSYNEQFF. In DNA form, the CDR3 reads TGTCCCAGCAGCTTAGGAGACAGCCGGAGCTCCTACAATGAGCAGTTCTTC.

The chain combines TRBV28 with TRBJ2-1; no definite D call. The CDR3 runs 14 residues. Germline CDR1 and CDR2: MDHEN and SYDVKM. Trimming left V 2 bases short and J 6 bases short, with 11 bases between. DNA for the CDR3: TGTGCCAGCAGTTTAGACACTCCGGTCAATGAGCAGTTCTTC. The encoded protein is CASSLDTPVNEQFF.

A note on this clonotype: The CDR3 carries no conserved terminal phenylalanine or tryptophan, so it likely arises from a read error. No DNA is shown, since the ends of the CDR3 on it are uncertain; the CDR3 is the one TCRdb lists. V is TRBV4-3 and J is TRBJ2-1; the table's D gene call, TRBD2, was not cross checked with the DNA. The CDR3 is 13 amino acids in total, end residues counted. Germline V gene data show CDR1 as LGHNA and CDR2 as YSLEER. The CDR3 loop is CASSQGTGTPISY.

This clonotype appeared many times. The CDR3 spells CASSATWKGSSFTDTQYF. As DNA, the CDR3 is TGTGCCAGCAGCGCCACGTGGAAGGGGTCCAGTTTTACAGATACGCAGTATTTT. This chain links TRBV2 with TRBJ2-3, with D perhaps TRBD1 (5 bases). CDR3 length: 18 residues. V was shortened by 6 bases and J by 3 bases, with 25 bases between the two germline ends. Germline V lookup: CDR1 SNHLY, CDR2 FYNNEI. The whole variable domain, filled in from reference TRBV2 and TRBJ2-3, reads EPEVTQTPSHQVTQMGQEVILRCVPISNHLYFYWYRQILGQKVEFLVSFYNNEISEKSEIFDDQFSVERPDGSNFTLKIRSTKLEDSAMYFCASSATWKGSSFTDTQYFGPGTRLTVL.

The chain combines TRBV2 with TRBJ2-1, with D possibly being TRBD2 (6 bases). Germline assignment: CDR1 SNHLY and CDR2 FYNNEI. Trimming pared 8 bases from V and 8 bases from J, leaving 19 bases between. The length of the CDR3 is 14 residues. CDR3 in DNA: TGTGCCAGCGGCCGGGACTTCTCAGTGGATGAGCAGTTCTTC. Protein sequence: CASGRDFSVDEQFF.

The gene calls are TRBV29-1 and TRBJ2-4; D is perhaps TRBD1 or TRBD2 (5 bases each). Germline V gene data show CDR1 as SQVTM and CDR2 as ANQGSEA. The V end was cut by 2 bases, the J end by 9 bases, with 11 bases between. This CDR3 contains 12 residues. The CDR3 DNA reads TGCAGCGTTGAACTAGCCGGGGCCATTCAGTACTTC. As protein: CSVELAGAIQYF.

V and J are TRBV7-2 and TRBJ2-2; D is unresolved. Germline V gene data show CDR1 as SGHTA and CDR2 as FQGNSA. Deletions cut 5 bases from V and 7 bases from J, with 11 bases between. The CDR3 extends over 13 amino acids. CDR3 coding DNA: TGTGCCAGCAGCCCATCTATGGGCGGGGAGCTGTTTTTT. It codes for CASSPSMGGELFF.